The entry below describes one T cell receptor (beta chain). Antigen: not known. This entry is derived from a study of shared clonotypes between healthy human individuals. Study overall: The cohort comprised two women and a few men. Their ages spanned 18 to 49 years. General study results and limits: Unshared clonotypes carried lower generation probabilities than those common to all four donors. Among the subsets, naive ones generally showed larger estimated richness than memory ones.

CCR7-negative CD45RA+ TemRA cells were combined with CD45RO+ cells to form CD8 memory. Produced via immunoSEQ multiplex PCR; TCRdb's table is partial and in-frame only. Of over 95,000 clones in the sample, roughly 70% were seen once. The ends were cut back, 4 bases at V and 6 bases at J, with 15 bases in the middle. This CDR3 is 15 amino acids long. CDR1 is MNHEY, CDR2 SMNVEV, per germline (reference sequence). The chain is built from TRBV27 and TRBJ2-2; tentative D call: TRBD2 (5 bases). The TCR originated in a woman in her 30s in good health. Sequenced sample: memory CD8+ T cells sorted from blood. Subset defined: CD45RO+ cells pooled with CCR7-negative TemRA cells. Here the CDR3 reads CASSSDWVGPGELFF. CDR3 DNA sequence: TGTGCCAGCAGTTCGGACTGGGTCGGCCCCGGGGAGCTGTTTTTT.